This section outlines one TCR beta chain sequence together with its context. The target of this receptor is not known. Nothing much larger sits one base from this clone, and base qualities are not available. The sequencing machine was an Illumina HiSeq 1500. TCRdb trimmed the raw reads at Q25, called clones with MiXCR and kept productive beta chains. Here each entry gathers all rows of one CDR3 protein and keeps the most common genes and DNA. A total of approximately 700,000 distinct CDR3 sequences appear in this sample, approximately 34% of them only once. The top ten clones comprise around 3% of the sample. The germline V gene (reference sequence) specifies SEHNR as CDR1 and FQNEAQ as CDR2. Counted from cysteine to phenylalanine, this CDR3 has 20 amino acids. This entry keeps only the CDR3 DNA: 60 bases, framed from base 1. Trimming costs V 4 bases and J 1 base, and their ends lie 25 bases apart. The sample is drawn from a study of T cell repertoires in cytomegalovirus infection (dated by TCRdb to the late 2010s). Concerning the study at large: Donor HLA type was relevant to the analysis, because carriage of CMV infection together with the matching HLA type was indicated by public TCR beta signatures.

Overall study results and their limits: In the ex vivo response, HLA-C-restricted CMV-specific TCR beta clonotypes were dominant, and in two of eight donors the single most frequent clonotype came from this HLA-C-restricted group. Cumulative frequency of public TCR beta family members discriminated carriers of CMV infection plus the relevant HLA type in this cohort and an independent 352-donor cohort.

The TCR comes from a human donor in good health (CMV status not recorded). Some clones in this sample may be carry-over from other donors' samples. Sequencing input: PBMCs. The chain is assembled from TRBV7-9 and TRBJ2-2; no D segment can be confidently identified. The CDR3 region: CASSSPRSVGVVGNTGELFF. The sequenced DNA: TGTGCCAGCAGCTCCCCCCGGTCTGTGGGCGTTGTGGGGAACACCGGGGAGCTGTTTTTT.